These T cell receptor beta chains were read from a single sample in a study of immune heterogeneity within non-small cell lung tumors. A single record per CDR3 protein comes from TCRdb applying MiXCR to the multiplex PCR reads. The data hold approximately 6,300 distinct CDR3 sequences, with 22% observed a single time. Sequenced material: lung tumor tissue. The receptors come from a man between 65 and 79 years old with non-small cell lung cancer. Both conserved end residues are trimmed from each CDR3. Fields, in order: clone size, V gene, CDR3 length, CDR3 protein. Expanded clones are given a class, and other clones once, few, many or no size at all.

abundance: many; v_gene: TRBV5-6; len: 11; CDR3aa: ASSVQGFGELF
abundance: few; v_gene: TRBV6-5; len: 13; CDR3aa: ASSYLFGTGETQY
abundance: large; v_gene: TRBV6-1; len: 15; CDR3aa: ASSCPPVPDPNTEAF
abundance: many; v_gene: TRBV3-1; len: 10; CDR3aa: ASSDGNQPQH
abundance: many; v_gene: TRBV27; len: 14; CDR3aa: ASSLLSGGTQETQY
abundance: NA; v_gene: TRBV20-1; len: 13; CDR3aa: SARTGGLDNQPQH
abundance: many; v_gene: TRBV28; len: 14; CDR3aa: ASSPRRWGGSQPQH
abundance: NA; v_gene: TRBV13; len: 10; CDR3aa: ASSLGADTQY
abundance: NA; v_gene: TRBV7-3; len: 12; CDR3aa: ASSLGSAGDTQY
abundance: medium-sized; v_gene: TRBV9; len: 11; CDR3aa: ASSSGQTYEQY
abundance: medium-sized; v_gene: TRBV12-3/TRBV12-4; len: 12; CDR3aa: ASSPGQGNQPQH
abundance: NA; v_gene: TRBV28; len: 11; CDR3aa: ASSLIGGETQY
abundance: large; v_gene: TRBV6-1; len: 12; CDR3aa: ASSLVPNMGEQY
abundance: NA; v_gene: TRBV11-2; len: 13; CDR3aa: ASSFAAGVADTQY
abundance: many; v_gene: TRBV6-1; len: 12; CDR3aa: ASSYGGITDTQY
abundance: medium-sized; v_gene: TRBV15; len: 13; CDR3aa: ATSQKGFTYNEQF
abundance: medium-sized; v_gene: TRBV20-1; len: 12; CDR3aa: SARETGEIGEQY
abundance: many; v_gene: TRBV4-1; len: 14; CDR3aa: ASSQAGLEKYNEQF
abundance: NA; v_gene: TRBV19; len: 11; CDR3aa: ASRGDKNYEQY
abundance: medium-sized; v_gene: TRBV12-3/TRBV12-4; len: 12; CDR3aa: ASSLGDRVHGYT
abundance: medium-sized; v_gene: TRBV19; len: 13; CDR3aa: ASSIGFESPEEQY
abundance: many; v_gene: TRBV7-2; len: 12; CDR3aa: ASSRPGGSNEQF
abundance: few; v_gene: TRBV19; len: 11; CDR3aa: ASSRGRDTEAF
abundance: medium-sized; v_gene: TRBV6-2/TRBV6-3; len: 11; CDR3aa: ASSYAEGQPQH
abundance: medium-sized; v_gene: TRBV30; len: 12; CDR3aa: AWDRGRGNQPQH
abundance: many; v_gene: TRBV10-1; len: 13; CDR3aa: ASSDQRTGNTEAF
abundance: many; v_gene: TRBV12-3/TRBV12-4; len: 12; CDR3aa: ASSSGGGIDTQY
abundance: medium-sized; v_gene: TRBV10-3; len: 10; CDR3aa: AIGDGYYGYT
abundance: medium-sized; v_gene: TRBV20-1; len: 11; CDR3aa: SAAGGLGGELF
abundance: medium-sized; v_gene: TRBV6-1; len: 13; CDR3aa: ASSEEVGGYNEQF
abundance: medium-sized; v_gene: TRBV7-8; len: 11; CDR3aa: ASLAGFPSEQY
abundance: few; v_gene: TRBV6-1; len: 14; CDR3aa: ASSQFGTGGFNEQF
abundance: medium-sized; v_gene: TRBV28; len: 10; CDR3aa: ASSARNQPQH
abundance: medium-sized; v_gene: TRBV28; len: 10; CDR3aa: ASSSNPREQY
abundance: medium-sized; v_gene: TRBV11-2; len: 9; CDR3aa: ASSLLDEQF
abundance: many; v_gene: TRBV4-2; len: 13; CDR3aa: ASSHLGRADHEAF
abundance: NA; v_gene: TRBV11-3; len: 12; CDR3aa: ASSFGQGQETQY
abundance: many; v_gene: TRBV4-1; len: 13; CDR3aa: ASSLTRQGSGELF
abundance: NA; v_gene: TRBV5-1; len: 9; CDR3aa: ASRAQGVLT
abundance: many; v_gene: TRBV6-4; len: 15; CDR3aa: ASRTGPGTAPGNTIY
abundance: NA; v_gene: TRBV9; len: 13; CDR3aa: ASSESPNTGDTQY
abundance: medium-sized; v_gene: TRBV2; len: 13; CDR3aa: ASSELRGARYGYT
abundance: NA; v_gene: TRBV11-2; len: 14; CDR3aa: ASSPSSPSVPTEAF
abundance: NA; v_gene: TRBV5-1; len: 15; CDR3aa: ASSQSGTSDFYNEQF
abundance: few; v_gene: TRBV6-2/TRBV6-3; len: 13; CDR3aa: ASSVQDLSVDTQY
abundance: medium-sized; v_gene: TRBV2; len: 15; CDR3aa: ASSADRTGVRGTEAF
abundance: medium-sized; v_gene: TRBV20-1; len: 13; CDR3aa: SARDRTGVLYEQY
abundance: NA; v_gene: TRBV7-3; len: 11; CDR3aa: ASAAGGKDEQY
abundance: NA; v_gene: TRBV5-1; len: 13; CDR3aa: ASRRWGGAGTEAF
abundance: medium-sized; v_gene: TRBV11-1; len: 11; CDR3aa: ASSPGQNYGYT
abundance: medium-sized; v_gene: TRBV2; len: 12; CDR3aa: ASRYQGARGGYT
abundance: few; v_gene: TRBV11-1; len: 12; CDR3aa: ASSAQNRGNIQY
abundance: many; v_gene: TRBV5-5; len: 13; CDR3aa: ASSPSKVGGDGYT
abundance: medium-sized; v_gene: TRBV30; len: 14; CDR3aa: AWNGGIDSTYYGYT
abundance: many; v_gene: TRBV6-4; len: 12; CDR3aa: ASQRLAGVGELF
abundance: medium-sized; v_gene: TRBV20-1; len: 12; CDR3aa: SARMGDLGYEQY
abundance: medium-sized; v_gene: TRBV6-2/TRBV6-3; len: 11; CDR3aa: ASSYSGRNEQY